This entry describes one T cell receptor beta chain. Antigen specificity is unknown. Deletions cut 4 bases from V and 12 bases from J, with 19 bases between. The CDR3 has 14 residues. Alongside a J-beta primer mix, a sample-barcoded 5' primer served in a second PCR lasting roughly 6 to 11 cycles. All samples gave at least 2.5 million CDR3-containing paired-end reads. TCRdb fed the 5' RACE reads into MiXCR, producing one record per CDR3 protein. The sample yields roughly 1.9 million distinct CDR3 sequences, 39% seen once. The data were obtained in a study of blood T cells in healthy people across ages. General observations from the study: Among long-lived donors, naive CD4+ cells were more numerous and diversity higher than in aged donors.

The sequenced material came from blood. This sequence was found in a human donor in good health. The V and J genes are TRBV12-3 or TRBV12-4 and TRBJ2-1; D remains unclear. This chain's CDR3 is CASSSRYVNYGQFF. The CDR3 region has the DNA TGTGCCAGCAGTTCCCGTTATGTCAACTACGGGCAGTTCTTC.